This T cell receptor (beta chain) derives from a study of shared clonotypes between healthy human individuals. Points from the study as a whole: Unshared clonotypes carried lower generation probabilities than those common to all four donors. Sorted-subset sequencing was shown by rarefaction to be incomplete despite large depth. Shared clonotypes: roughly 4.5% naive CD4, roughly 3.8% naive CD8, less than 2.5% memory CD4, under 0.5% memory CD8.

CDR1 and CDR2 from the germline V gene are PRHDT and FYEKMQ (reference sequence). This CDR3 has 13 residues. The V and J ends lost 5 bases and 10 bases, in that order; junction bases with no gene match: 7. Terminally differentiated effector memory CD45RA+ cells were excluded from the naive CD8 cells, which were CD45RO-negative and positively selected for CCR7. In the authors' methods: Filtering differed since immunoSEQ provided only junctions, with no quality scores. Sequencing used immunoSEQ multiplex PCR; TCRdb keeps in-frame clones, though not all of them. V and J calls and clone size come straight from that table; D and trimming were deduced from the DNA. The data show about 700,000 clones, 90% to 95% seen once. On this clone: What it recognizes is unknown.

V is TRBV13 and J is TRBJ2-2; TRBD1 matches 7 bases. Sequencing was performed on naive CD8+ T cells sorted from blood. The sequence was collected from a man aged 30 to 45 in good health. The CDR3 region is CASSEDRTLELFF. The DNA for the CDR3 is TGTGCCAGCAGCGAGGACAGGACCCTGGAGCTGTTTTTT.